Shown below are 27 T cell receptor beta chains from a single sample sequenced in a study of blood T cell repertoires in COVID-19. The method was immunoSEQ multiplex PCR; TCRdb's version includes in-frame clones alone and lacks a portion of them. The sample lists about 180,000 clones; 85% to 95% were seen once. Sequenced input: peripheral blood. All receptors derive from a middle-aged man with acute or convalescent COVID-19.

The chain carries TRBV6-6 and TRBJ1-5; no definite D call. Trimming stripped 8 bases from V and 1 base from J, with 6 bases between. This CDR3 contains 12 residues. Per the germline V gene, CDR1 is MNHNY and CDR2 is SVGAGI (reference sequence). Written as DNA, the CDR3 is TGTGCCAGCCACTCCAGCAATCAGCCCCAGCATTTT. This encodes CASHSSNQPQHF.

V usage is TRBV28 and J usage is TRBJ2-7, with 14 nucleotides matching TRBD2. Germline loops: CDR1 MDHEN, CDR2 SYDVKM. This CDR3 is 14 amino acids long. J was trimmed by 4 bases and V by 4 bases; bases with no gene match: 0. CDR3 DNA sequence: TGTGCCAGCAGTTGGACTAGCGGGAGGTACGAGCAGTACTTC. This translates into CASSWTSGRYEQYF.

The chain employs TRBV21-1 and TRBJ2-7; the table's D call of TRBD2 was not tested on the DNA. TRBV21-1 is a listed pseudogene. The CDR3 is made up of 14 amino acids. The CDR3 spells CASSPRATRSEQYF. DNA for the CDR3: TGTGCCAGCAGCCCCCGCGCTACCCGGAGCGAGCAGTACTTC.

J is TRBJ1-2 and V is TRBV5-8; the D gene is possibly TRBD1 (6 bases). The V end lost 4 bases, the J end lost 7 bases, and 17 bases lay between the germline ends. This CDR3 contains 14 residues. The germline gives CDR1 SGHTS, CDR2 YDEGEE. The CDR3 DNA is TGTGCCAGCAGCCACGCGCGGGGGCTTAGTGGCTACACCTTC. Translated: CASSHARGLSGYTF.

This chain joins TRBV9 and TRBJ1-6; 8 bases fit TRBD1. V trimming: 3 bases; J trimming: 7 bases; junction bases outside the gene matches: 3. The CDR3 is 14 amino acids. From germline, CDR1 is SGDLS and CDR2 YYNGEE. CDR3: CASSETGGNSPLHF. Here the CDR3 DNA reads TGTGCCAGCAGCGAAACAGGGGGGAATTCACCCCTCCACTTT. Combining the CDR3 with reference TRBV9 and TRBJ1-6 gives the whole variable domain DSGVTQTPKHLITATGQRVTLRCSPRSGDLSVYWYQQSLDQGLQFLIQYYNGEERAKGNILERFSAQQFPDLHSELNLSSLELGDSALYFCASSETGGNSPLHFGNGTRLTVT.

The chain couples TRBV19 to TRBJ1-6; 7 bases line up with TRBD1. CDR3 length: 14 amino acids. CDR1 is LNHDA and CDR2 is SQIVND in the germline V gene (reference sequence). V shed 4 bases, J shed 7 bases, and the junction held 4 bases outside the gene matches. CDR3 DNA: TGTGCCAGTAGTAAACAGGGGTTGAATTCACCCCTCCACTTT. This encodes CASSKQGLNSPLHF.

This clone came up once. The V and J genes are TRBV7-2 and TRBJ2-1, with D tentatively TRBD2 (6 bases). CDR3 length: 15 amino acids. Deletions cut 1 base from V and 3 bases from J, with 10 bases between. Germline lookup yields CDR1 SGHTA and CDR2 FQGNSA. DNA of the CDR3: TGTGCCAGCAGCTTAGACGGGAGCAGCTACAATGAGCAGTTCTTC. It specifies CASSLDGSSYNEQFF.

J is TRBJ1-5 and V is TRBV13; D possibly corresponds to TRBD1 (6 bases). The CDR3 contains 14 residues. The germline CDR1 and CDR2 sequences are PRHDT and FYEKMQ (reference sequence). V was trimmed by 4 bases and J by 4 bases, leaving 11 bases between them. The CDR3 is CASSSSDRNQPQHF. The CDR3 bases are TGTGCCAGCAGCTCCTCGGACAGAAATCAGCCCCAGCATTTT. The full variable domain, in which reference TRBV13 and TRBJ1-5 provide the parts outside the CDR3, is AAGVIQSPRHLIKEKRETATLKCYPIPRHDTVYWYQQGPGQDPQFLISFYEKMQSDKGSIPDRFSAQQFSDYHSELNMSSLELGDSALYFCASSSSDRNQPQHFGDGTRLSIL.

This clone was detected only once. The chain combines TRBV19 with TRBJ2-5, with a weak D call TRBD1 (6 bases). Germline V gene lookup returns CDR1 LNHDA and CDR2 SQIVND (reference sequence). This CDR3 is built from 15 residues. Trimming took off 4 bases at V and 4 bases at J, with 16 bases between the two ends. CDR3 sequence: CASSTQGYVGETQYF. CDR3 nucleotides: TGTGCCAGTAGTACACAGGGTTATGTTGGAGAGACCCAGTACTTC.

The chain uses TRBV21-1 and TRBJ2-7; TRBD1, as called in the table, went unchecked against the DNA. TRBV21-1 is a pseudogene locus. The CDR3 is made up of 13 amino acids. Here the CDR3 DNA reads TGTGCCAGCAGCCCCTCCCCGCTGGGGGCGCAGTACTTC. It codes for CASSPSPLGAQYF.

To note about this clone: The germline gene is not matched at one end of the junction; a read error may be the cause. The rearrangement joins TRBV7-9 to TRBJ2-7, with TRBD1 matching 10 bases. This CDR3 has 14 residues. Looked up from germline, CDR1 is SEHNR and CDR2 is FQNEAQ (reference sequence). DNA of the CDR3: TGTGCCAGCATCTTAGACAGGGGGCCTTACGAGCAGTACTTC. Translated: CASILDRGPYEQYF.

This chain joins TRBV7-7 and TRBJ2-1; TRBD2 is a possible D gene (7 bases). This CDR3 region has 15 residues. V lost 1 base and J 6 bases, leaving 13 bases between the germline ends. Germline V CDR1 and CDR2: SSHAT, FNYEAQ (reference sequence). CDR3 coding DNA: TGTGCCAGCAGCTTAGGATTAGGGGGGGCCAATGAGCAGTTCTTC. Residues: CASSLGLGGANEQFF.

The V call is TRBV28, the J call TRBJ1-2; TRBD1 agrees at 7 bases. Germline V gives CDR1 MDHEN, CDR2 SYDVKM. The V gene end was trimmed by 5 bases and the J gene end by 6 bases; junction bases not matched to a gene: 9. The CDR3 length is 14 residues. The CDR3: CASSQAGGSDGYTF. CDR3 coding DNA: TGTGCCAGCAGTCAGGCAGGGGGAAGTGATGGCTACACCTTC.

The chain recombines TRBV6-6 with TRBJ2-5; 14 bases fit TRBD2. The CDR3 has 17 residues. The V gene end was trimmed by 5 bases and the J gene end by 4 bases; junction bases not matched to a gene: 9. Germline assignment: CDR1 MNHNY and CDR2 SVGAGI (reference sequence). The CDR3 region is CASSPARLAGGRETQYF. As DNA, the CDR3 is TGTGCCAGCAGTCCCGCCCGACTAGCGGGAGGGCGAGAGACCCAGTACTTC.

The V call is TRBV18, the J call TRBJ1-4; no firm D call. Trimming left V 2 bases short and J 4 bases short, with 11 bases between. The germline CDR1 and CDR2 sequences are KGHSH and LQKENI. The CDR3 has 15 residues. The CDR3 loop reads CASSPMEGNNEKLFF. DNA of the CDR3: TGTGCCAGCTCACCAATGGAGGGAAATAATGAAAAACTGTTTTTT. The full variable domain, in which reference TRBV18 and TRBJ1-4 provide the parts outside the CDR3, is NAGVMQNPRHLVRRRGQEARLRCSPMKGHSHVYWYRQLPEEGLKFMVYLQKENIIDESGMPKERFSAEFPKEGPSILRIQQVVRGDSAAYFCASSPMEGNNEKLFFGSGTQLSVL.

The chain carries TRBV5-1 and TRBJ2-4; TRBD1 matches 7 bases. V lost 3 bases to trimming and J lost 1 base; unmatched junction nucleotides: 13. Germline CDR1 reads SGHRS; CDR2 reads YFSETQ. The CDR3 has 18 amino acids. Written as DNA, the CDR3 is TGCGCCAGCAGCTATAGATCACAGGGGTTGGGGGCCAAAAACATTCAGTACTTC. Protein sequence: CASSYRSQGLGAKNIQYF. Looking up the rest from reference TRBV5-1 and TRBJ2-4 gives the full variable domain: KAGVTQTPRYLIKTRGQQVTLSCSPISGHRSVSWYQQTPGQGLQFLFEYFSETQRNKGNFPGRFSGRQFSNSRSEMNVSTLELGDSALYLCASSYRSQGLGAKNIQYFGAGTRLSVL.

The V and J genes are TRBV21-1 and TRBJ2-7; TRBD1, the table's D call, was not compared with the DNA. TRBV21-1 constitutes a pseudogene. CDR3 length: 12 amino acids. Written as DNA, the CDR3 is TGTGCCCTCCGGAAGGGGTCGAGAGAGCAGTACGTC. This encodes CALRKGSREQYV.

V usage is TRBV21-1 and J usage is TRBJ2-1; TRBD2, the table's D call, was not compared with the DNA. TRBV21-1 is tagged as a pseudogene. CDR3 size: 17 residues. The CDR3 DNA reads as TGTGCCAGCAGCTCCCAGCGGGAGCCCTACTCCTACAATGAGCAGTTCTTC. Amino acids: CASSSQREPYSYNEQFF.

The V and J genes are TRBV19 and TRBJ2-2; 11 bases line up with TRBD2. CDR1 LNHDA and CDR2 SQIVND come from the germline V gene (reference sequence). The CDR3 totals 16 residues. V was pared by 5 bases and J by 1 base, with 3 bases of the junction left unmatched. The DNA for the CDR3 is TGTGCCAGTAGTGAGGGACTAGCGGTGAACACCGGGGAGCTGTTTTTT. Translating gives CASSEGLAVNTGELFF.

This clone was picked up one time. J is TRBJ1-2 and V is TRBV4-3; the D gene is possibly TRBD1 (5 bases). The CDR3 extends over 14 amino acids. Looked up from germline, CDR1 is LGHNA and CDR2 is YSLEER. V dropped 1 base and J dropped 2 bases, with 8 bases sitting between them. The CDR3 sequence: CASSQAGGNYGYTF. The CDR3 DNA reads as TGCGCCAGCAGCCAAGCTGGGGGGAACTATGGCTACACCTTC.

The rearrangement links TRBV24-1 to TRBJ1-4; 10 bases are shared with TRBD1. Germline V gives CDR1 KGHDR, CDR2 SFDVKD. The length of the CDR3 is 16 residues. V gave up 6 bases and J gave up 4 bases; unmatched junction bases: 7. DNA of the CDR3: TGTGCCACCAGTCCAGGACAGGGGGAGTATAATGAAAAACTGTTTTTT. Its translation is CATSPGQGEYNEKLFF.

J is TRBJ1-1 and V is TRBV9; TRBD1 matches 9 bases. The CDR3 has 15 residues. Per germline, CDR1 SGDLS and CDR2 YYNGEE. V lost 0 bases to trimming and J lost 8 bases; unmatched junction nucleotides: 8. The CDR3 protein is CASSVEEGGQGEAFF. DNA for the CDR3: TGTGCCAGCAGCGTAGAGGAGGGGGGACAGGGAGAAGCTTTCTTT.

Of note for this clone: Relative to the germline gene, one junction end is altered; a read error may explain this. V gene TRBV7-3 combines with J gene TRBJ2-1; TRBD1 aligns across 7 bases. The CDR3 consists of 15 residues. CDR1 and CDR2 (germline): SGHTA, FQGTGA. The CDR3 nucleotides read TGTGCCAGCAGCCTAACCGGGACAGCTTACAATGAGCAGTTCTTC. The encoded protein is CASSLTGTAYNEQFF.

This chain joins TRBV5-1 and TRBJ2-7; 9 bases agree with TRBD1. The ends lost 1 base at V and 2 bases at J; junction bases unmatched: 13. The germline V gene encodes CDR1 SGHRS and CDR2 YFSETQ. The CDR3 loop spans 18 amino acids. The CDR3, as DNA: TGCGCCAGCAGCTTGATACAGGGGGCGTATGCGGTTACCTACGAGCAGTACGTC. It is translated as CASSLIQGAYAVTYEQYV.

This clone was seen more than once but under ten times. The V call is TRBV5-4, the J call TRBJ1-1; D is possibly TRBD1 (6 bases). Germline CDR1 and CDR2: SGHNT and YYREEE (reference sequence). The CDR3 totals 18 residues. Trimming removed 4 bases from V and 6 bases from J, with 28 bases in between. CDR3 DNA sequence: TGTGCCAGCAGCCACCCGGGGGGGGCCCGCCTAAGGGGCGCTGAAGCTTTCTTT. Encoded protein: CASSHPGGARLRGAEAFF.

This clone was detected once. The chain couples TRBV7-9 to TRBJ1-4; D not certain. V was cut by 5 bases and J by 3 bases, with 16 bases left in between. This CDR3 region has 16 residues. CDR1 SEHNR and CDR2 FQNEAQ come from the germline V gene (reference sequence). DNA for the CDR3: TGTGCCAGCAGCCTGATAGGAGGGCCTCCTAATGAAAAACTGTTTTTT. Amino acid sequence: CASSLIGGPPNEKLFF.

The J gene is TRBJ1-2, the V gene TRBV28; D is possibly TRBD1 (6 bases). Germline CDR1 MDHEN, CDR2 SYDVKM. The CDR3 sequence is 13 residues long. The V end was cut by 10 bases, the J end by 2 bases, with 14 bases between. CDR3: CATSFQGNYGYTF. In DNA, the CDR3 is TGTGCCACCTCTTTCCAGGGGAACTATGGCTACACCTTC.